A single sample is the source of the 15 T cell receptor beta chains below, sequenced in a study of shared clonotypes between healthy human individuals (dated by TCRdb to 2019 to 2021). Libraries were made using the immunoSEQ multiplex PCR assay. TCRdb re-hosts the immuneACCESS table, in-frame sequences only. Its copies lack some clones; in the studies checked, an unresolved V gene accounts for under half of them, and the cause for the rest is not known. Within this sample are fewer than 200,000 clones, with 85% to 95% of them counted one time only. Clones ranked in the top ten supply more than 0.06% of the sample. Sequenced sample: naive CD4+ T cells sorted from blood. This specimen's cell subset or site label, per the study, means: CD45RA+ positively selected. These receptors came from a woman aged 30 to 39 in good health.

The rearrangement uses TRBV4-1 and TRBJ2-6, with 12 positions matching TRBD2. Germline values: CDR1 MGHRA, CDR2 YSYEKL. V was pared by 1 base and J by 1 base, with 2 bases of the junction left unmatched. This CDR3 has 18 residues. CDR3 sequence reads: CASSQAGLAGSGANVLTF. In DNA, the CDR3 is TGCGCCAGCAGCCAAGCCGGACTAGCGGGATCTGGGGCCAACGTCCTGACTTTC.

The chain is built from TRBV2 and TRBJ1-5, with TRBD1 identical over 7 bases. Trimming at V came to 8 bases and at J to 7 bases, leaving 8 bases not matched to a gene. Germline lookup yields CDR1 SNHLY and CDR2 FYNNEI. This CDR3 has 13 amino acids. The CDR3 nucleotides read TGTGCCAGCCTACAGGGGATCGGGCAGCCCCAGCATTTT. Residues: CASLQGIGQPQHF.

V usage is TRBV29-1 and J usage is TRBJ2-7; D ambiguous. Germline assignment: CDR1 SQVTM and CDR2 ANQGSEA. Trimming took off 4 bases at V and 9 bases at J, with 7 bases between the two ends. This CDR3 contains 9 residues. CDR3 in amino acids: CSVGGWQYF. The CDR3 coding sequence is TGCAGCGTTGGAGGATGGCAGTACTTC.

This chain joins TRBV19 and TRBJ2-3, with 7 bases that match TRBD2. Per the germline V gene, CDR1 is LNHDA and CDR2 is SQIVND (reference sequence). Unmatched junction bases numbered 10, after V lost 6 bases and J lost 4 bases. The CDR3 contains 15 residues. DNA of the CDR3: TGTGCCAGTAGAGCGACTAGCACGGCCGCAGATACGCAGTATTTT. Translating it yields CASRATSTAADTQYF.

This clone appeared once. The rearrangement joins TRBV10-1 to TRBJ1-1; 9 bases agree with TRBD1. This CDR3 contains 14 residues. J gave up 10 bases and V 0 bases, and 6 bases lay outside the gene matches. Germline V gene data show CDR1 as WNHNN and CDR2 as SYGVQD (reference sequence). The CDR3 DNA is TGCGCCAGCAGTGAGTCTCGGGACAGGGCGTTAGCTTTCTTT. It is translated as CASSESRDRALAFF.

CDR3 sequence: CASRTLSGQGAYEQYF. DNA for the CDR3: TGTGCCAGCAGAACCCTATCGGGACAGGGAGCCTACGAGCAGTACTTC. The chain links TRBV28 to TRBJ2-5; 9 nucleotides line up with TRBD1. The J call may be wrong; the DNA end is better matched by TRBJ2-7. This CDR3 region has 16 residues. Germline CDR1 MDHEN, CDR2 SYDVKM.

The chain uses TRBV29-1 and TRBJ1-2; TRBD1 agrees at 8 bases. Germline CDR1 is SQVTM and CDR2 is ANQGSEA. The CDR3 contains 14 residues. V lost 5 bases, J lost 2 bases, and 7 bases stayed unmatched. The CDR3 sequence: CSVRGQALNYGYTF. The CDR3 coding sequence is TGCAGCGTTCGGGGACAGGCGCTGAACTATGGCTACACCTTC.

V and J are TRBV4-1 and TRBJ2-1; TRBD2 aligns across 8 bases. The CDR3 runs to 15 residues. Looked up from germline, CDR1 is MGHRA and CDR2 is YSYEKL. V trimming: 5 bases; J trimming: 6 bases; junction bases outside the gene matches: 9. The CDR3 region is CASSISGSIRNEQFF. The CDR3 region has the DNA TGCGCCAGCAGCATCAGCGGGAGTATTCGCAATGAGCAGTTCTTC.

The chain links TRBV7-2 to TRBJ1-2, with a possible D match to TRBD1 (5 bases). The V end lost 5 bases, the J end lost 3 bases, and 13 bases lay between the germline ends. The CDR3 loop spans 14 amino acids. Looked up from germline, CDR1 is SGHTA and CDR2 is FQGNSA. The CDR3 loop reads CASSGREGYYGYTF. The CDR3 coding sequence is TGTGCCAGCAGCGGTAGGGAGGGGTACTATGGCTACACCTTC.

This clone was recorded only once. The rearrangement uses TRBV5-1 and TRBJ2-7, with 10 bases identical to TRBD2. This CDR3 contains 14 residues. From germline, CDR1 is SGHRS and CDR2 YFSETQ. Trimming removed 4 bases from V and 4 bases from J; junction bases left unmatched: 5. CDR3 coding DNA: TGCGCCAGCAGCGGACTAGCGGCTAATTACGAGCAGTACTTC. Its translation is CASSGLAANYEQYF.

The chain employs TRBV10-3 and TRBJ2-5; D might be TRBD2 (6 bases). The tail of the sequence fits TRBJ2-7 better, so the J call may be wrong. CDR1 is ENHRY, CDR2 SYGVKD, per germline. The length of the CDR3 is 15 residues. The CDR3 sequence is CAISLRGTQTYEQYF. The CDR3 DNA sequence: TGTGCCATCAGCCTACGTGGGACTCAAACCTACGAGCAGTACTTC.

This chain connects TRBV28 to TRBJ1-4; 8 bases agree with TRBD1. Germline V gene data show CDR1 as MDHEN and CDR2 as SYDVKM. The CDR3 spans 16 residues. The junction had 6 bases not matched to a gene; V was cut back by 6 bases and J by 0 bases. CDR3 residues: CASSHGTGATNEKLFF. CDR3 DNA sequence: TGTGCCAGCAGCCATGGGACAGGCGCAACTAATGAAAAACTGTTTTTT.

V and J are TRBV11-2 and TRBJ2-7; TRBD1 matches at 12 bases. This CDR3 has 15 residues. V trimming: 4 bases; J trimming: 6 bases; junction bases outside the gene matches: 7. Germline V gene lookup returns CDR1 SGHAT and CDR2 FQNNGV. The CDR3: CASSSAGQGAGEQYF. CDR3 sequence (DNA): TGTGCCAGCAGCTCGGCGGGACAGGGGGCGGGCGAGCAGTACTTC.

The V gene is TRBV19, the J gene TRBJ2-7, with 13 bases fitting TRBD2. The CDR3 totals 16 residues. Per germline, CDR1 LNHDA and CDR2 SQIVND (reference sequence). V lost 5 bases, J lost 5 bases, and 9 bases stayed unmatched. The CDR3 region is CASSLWTSGRKNEQYF. CDR3 coding DNA: TGTGCCAGTAGTCTTTGGACTAGCGGGAGAAAAAACGAGCAGTACTTC. Variable domain in full (rest from reference TRBV19 and TRBJ2-7): DGGITQSPKYLFRKEGQNVTLSCEQNLNHDAMYWYRQDPGQGLRLIYYSQIVNDFQKGDIAEGYSVSREKKESFPLTVTSAQKNPTAFYLCASSLWTSGRKNEQYFGPGTRLTVT.

V is TRBV6-6 and J is TRBJ2-2; 9 bases fit TRBD2. CDR3 length: 16 amino acids. Unmatched junction bases numbered 10, after V lost 6 bases and J lost 5 bases. The germline V gene encodes CDR1 MNHNY and CDR2 SVGAGI (reference sequence). This chain's CDR3 is CASRGGLAGSTGELFF. The CDR3 DNA follows: TGTGCCAGCAGGGGGGGTCTAGCGGGAAGTACCGGGGAGCTGTTTTTT.